Presented here are 9 T cell receptor beta chains from one specimen sequenced in a study of T-cell reconstitution after alpha-beta-depleted transplantation in children. Unique molecular identifiers were incorporated when the TCRbeta library was constructed. Each CDR3 protein is one row after TCRdb ran MiXCR on the PCR reads. The repertoire holds about 610,000 distinct CDR3 sequences, more than 9% seen once, with less than 5% in the top ten. The material was PBMCs from the stem cell graft donor, obtained from the stem cell graft. All receptors derive from a human donor who donated a stem cell graft to a child with acute myeloid leukemia.

This clonotype has more than one count but fewer than ten. The chain carries TRBV14 and TRBJ2-1; TRBD2 matches 8 bases. This CDR3 has 15 residues. The J segment lost 3 bases and the V segment lost 4 bases, leaving 5 bases of the junction unmatched. Germline values: CDR1 SGHDN, CDR2 FVKESK. CDR3 nucleotide sequence: TGTGCCAGCAGCCCGCGGGAGGACTTCTACAATGAGCAGTTCTTC. Translated: CASSPREDFYNEQFF.

In nucleotides, the CDR3 is TGTGCCAGCAGTGTACTTAACACTGAAGCTTTCTTT. This codes for CASSVLNTEAFF. The chain couples TRBV25-1 to TRBJ1-1; D unclear. V was shortened by 4 bases and J by 2 bases, with 5 bases between the two germline ends. Germline CDR1 is MGHDK and CDR2 is SYGVNS. There are 12 residues in the CDR3.

This clonotype appeared many times. The CDR3 DNA is TGTGCCAGCACCGACGGGGGGTCCAGCTCCATTTATGGCTACACCTTC. Its protein product is CASTDGGSSSIYGYTF. V gene TRBV6-2 or TRBV6-3 combines with J gene TRBJ1-2, with TRBD1 as a possible D gene (5 bases). The V gene lost 7 bases and the J gene lost 5 bases, with 23 bases spanning the gap. Germline V CDR1 and CDR2: MNHEY, SVGEGT. There are 16 residues in the CDR3.

The chain uses TRBV20-1 and TRBJ2-7; D uncertain. Looked up from germline, CDR1 is DFQATT and CDR2 is SNEGSKA (reference sequence). V dropped 5 bases and J dropped 1 base, with 12 bases sitting between them. The CDR3 is 13 amino acids. The CDR3 protein is CSALTAKSYEQYF. In nucleotides, the CDR3 is TGCAGTGCTCTCACGGCGAAGTCCTACGAGCAGTACTTC.

The sample holds a few counts of this clonotype. The rearrangement uses TRBV7-9 and TRBJ1-1; D may be TRBD1 (6 bases). CDR1 and CDR2 from the germline V gene are SEHNR and FQNEAQ (reference sequence). V lost 1 base and J 1 base, leaving 19 bases between the germline ends. The CDR3 is made up of 18 amino acids. The CDR3 is CASSLVPGQRIGNTEAFF. CDR3 nucleotides: TGTGCCAGCAGCTTAGTTCCGGGACAAAGGATAGGGAACACTGAAGCTTTCTTT. Full variable domain (remainder filled in from reference TRBV7-9 and TRBJ1-1): DTGVSQNPRHKITKRGQNVTFRCDPISEHNRLYWYRQTLGQGPEFLTYFQNEAQLEKSRLLSDRFSAERPKGSFSTLEIQRTEQGDSAMYLCASSLVPGQRIGNTEAFFGQGTRLTVV.

This clonotype was detected only a few times. The chain has TRBV5-1 and TRBJ2-7; 9 positions match TRBD2. V gave up 0 bases and J gave up 9 bases; unmatched junction bases: 10. This CDR3 has 15 amino acids. CDR1 SGHRS and CDR2 YFSETQ come from the germline V gene. CDR3 in DNA: TGCGCCAGCAGCTTGGAAGGACTAGCGACGGCGGGGCAGTACTTC. This codes for CASSLEGLATAGQYF.

V is TRBV5-1 and J is TRBJ2-7; D not resolved. The CDR3 has 15 residues. CDR1 and CDR2 (germline): SGHRS, YFSETQ. With 0 bases removed from V and 2 bases from J, the gap between germline ends came to 12 bases. CDR3 loop: CASSLGGSQTYEQYF. For the CDR3, the DNA is TGCGCCAGCAGCTTGGGGGGTTCCCAAACCTACGAGCAGTACTTC.

This clonotype was seen more than once but under ten times. The V and J genes are TRBV9 and TRBJ2-3; 10 bases agree with TRBD2. CDR1 and CDR2 from the germline V gene are SGDLS and YYNGEE. There are 13 residues in the CDR3. The junction had 2 bases not matched to a gene; V was cut back by 6 bases and J by 4 bases. CDR3 nucleotides: TGTGCCAGCAAGCGGGAGGGCCCAGATACGCAGTATTTT. Its translation: CASKREGPDTQYF.

The chain is built from TRBV9 and TRBJ2-1; 8 bases are shared with TRBD2. From germline, CDR1 is SGDLS and CDR2 YYNGEE. The CDR3 is 16 residues long. V shed 4 bases and J 2 bases; nucleotides not matched to a gene: 8. DNA for the CDR3: TGTGCCAGCAGCCCTGACGCGGGAGGCCCCTACAATGAGCAGTTCTTC. Residues: CASSPDAGGPYNEQFF.